Sequencing of this T cell receptor beta chain was carried out in a study of OX40 agonist ivuxolimab in advanced cancers. Study-level results: CD8+ T cells were the subset that, on average, had more expanded clones than CD4+.

Sequencing used immunoSEQ multiplex PCR; TCRdb keeps in-frame clones, though not all of them. The data hold tens of thousands of clones, with around 90% observed a single time. Remarks on this clone: Its target is not known.

Source: CD4+ or CD8+ T cells sorted from blood, taken in a trial of the OX40 agonist ivuxolimab. This receptor was taken from an adult with an advanced solid tumor such as melanoma, head and neck, liver or kidney cancer.

CDR3 sequence: CASSSDVTTGVAFF. Written as DNA, the CDR3 is TGTGCCAGCAGTAGCGACGTCACGACAGGGGTAGCTTTCTTT. The chain links TRBV6-6 to TRBJ1-1; 8 bases align to TRBD1. CDR3 length: 14 amino acids. V shed 5 bases, J shed 10 bases, and the junction held 12 bases outside the gene matches. Germline V gene lookup returns CDR1 MNHNY and CDR2 SVGAGI (reference sequence).